This paragraph covers one T cell receptor (beta chain) sequence. What it binds is unknown. PCR used 60 Vbeta primers and 13 Jbeta primers. As originally analysed: Later work found around 85 million unique TCR beta chains, with some 11 million shared. Sequencing used immunoSEQ multiplex PCR; TCRdb keeps in-frame clones, though not all of them. V and J calls and clone size are given by that table; D and trimming were obtained from the DNA. The table lists about 170,000 clones, roughly 79% of them singletons. This entry comes from a study of cytomegalovirus exposure and HLA in healthy donors. Study-level points and caveats: Most TCR sequences were rare, but some public TCRs occurred in many donors. Reports showed the classifier diagnosing cytomegalovirus status with high specificity and sensitivity. Later, an analysis showed that TCR beta chains associated with HLA were more clonally expanded than others that were equally common.

The germline CDR1 and CDR2 sequences are GTSNPN and SVGIG (reference sequence). V was clipped by 3 bases and J by 4 bases, with 13 bases between them. The CDR3 is 14 residues long. This clonotype originated in a woman in her twenties or thirties in good health and CMV-seropositive. The J gene is TRBJ2-1, the V gene TRBV30; maybe TRBD2 (6 bases). The sequenced material came from PBMCs. CDR3 sequence reads: CAWRPSELYNEQFF. In DNA, the CDR3 is TGTGCCTGGAGACCTAGCGAACTATACAATGAGCAGTTCTTC.